This T cell receptor (beta chain) appears in the sequencing data of a study of cytomegalovirus exposure and HLA in healthy donors. Across the study: In an early release, HLA-typed donors contributed 90 million or so unique TCR sequences.

Study outcomes and limitations: The authors later found most CMV-associated TCR beta chains appeared HLA-restricted.

With 60 Vbeta and 13 Jbeta primers, the PCR was carried out. Clones were read by immunoSEQ multiplex PCR, and TCRdb kept only the in-frame ones, dropping some. The profile shows some 190,000 clones, about 10% of them singletons. Unrecorded immune exposures were likely, despite nominal health at sampling. V lost 0 bases, J lost 4 bases, and 6 bases stayed unmatched. The germline V gene has CDR1 LGHNA and CDR2 YNFKEQ. This CDR3 is built from 16 residues. Ten or more counts support this clone. Its target is unknown. Sample: PBMCs. The V and J genes are TRBV4-2 and TRBJ2-1; 7 positions agree with TRBD2. This receptor was identified in a woman aged 25-40 years in good health and CMV-seropositive. The CDR3 sequence is CASSQEAASGYNEQFF. The DNA for the CDR3 is TGTGCCAGCAGCCAAGAAGCGGCTAGCGGATACAATGAGCAGTTCTTC.